Listed below are T cell receptor beta chains from one sample, sequenced in a study of blood T cell repertoires in COVID-19. Profiling relied on immunoSEQ multiplex PCR, and the TCRdb table lists in-frame clones only, not all of them. The sample yields 53,000 or so clones, 90% seen once. The sequenced sample was peripheral blood. The source of these receptors is a human donor in a cohort sampled during active COVID-19. The CDR3 runs from the conserved cysteine through the conserved F or W. Fields, in order: D gene, V gene, J gene, CDR3 protein. The D gene is left open where the match is weak.

d_call: TRBD1; v_call: TRBV5-6; j_call: TRBJ2-4; cdr3_aa: CASSLAGQGTNIQYF
d_call: NA; v_call: TRBV19; j_call: TRBJ1-2; cdr3_aa: CASSPSVGRFHGYTF
d_call: TRBD2; v_call: TRBV5-4; j_call: TRBJ2-5; cdr3_aa: CASSFPSGGETQYF
d_call: TRBD2; v_call: TRBV5-1; j_call: TRBJ2-1; cdr3_aa: CASSPGLASHEQFF
d_call: NA; v_call: TRBV19; j_call: TRBJ2-2; cdr3_aa: CASSRRGRELFF
d_call: TRBD2; v_call: TRBV4-1; j_call: TRBJ2-7; cdr3_aa: CASSPRTSIDEQYF
d_call: TRBD2; v_call: TRBV27; j_call: TRBJ2-7; cdr3_aa: CASSPGTSGSYYEQYF
d_call: NA; v_call: TRBV14; j_call: TRBJ1-1; cdr3_aa: CASSLGHDTEAFF
d_call: NA; v_call: TRBV5-4; j_call: TRBJ2-5; cdr3_aa: CASNTKGGPETQYF
d_call: NA; v_call: TRBV5-1; j_call: TRBJ2-1; cdr3_aa: CASSAILHSSYNEQFF
d_call: TRBD2; v_call: TRBV6-6; j_call: TRBJ2-3; cdr3_aa: CASSYGSGGGRDTQYF
d_call: TRBD2; v_call: TRBV7-2; j_call: TRBJ2-3; cdr3_aa: CASSLGGSGGDTQYF
d_call: NA; v_call: TRBV21-1; j_call: TRBJ1-1; cdr3_aa: CASSRQVNTEAFF
d_call: TRBD1; v_call: TRBV19; j_call: TRBJ2-2; cdr3_aa: CASRQGVGTGELFF
d_call: NA; v_call: TRBV24-1; j_call: TRBJ2-3; cdr3_aa: CATSGVLITDTQYF
d_call: TRBD2; v_call: TRBV10-3; j_call: TRBJ2-5; cdr3_aa: CAVAGGMEETQYF
d_call: TRBD2; v_call: TRBV2; j_call: TRBJ2-3; cdr3_aa: CASSEGLAGGTDTQYF
d_call: TRBD1; v_call: TRBV28; j_call: TRBJ1-1; cdr3_aa: CASSRGRSRNTEAFF
d_call: NA; v_call: TRBV30; j_call: TRBJ1-2; cdr3_aa: CAWSMSGRYYGYTF
d_call: NA; v_call: TRBV19; j_call: TRBJ1-5; cdr3_aa: CASSVSGNGNQPQHF
d_call: TRBD2; v_call: TRBV30; j_call: TRBJ2-2; cdr3_aa: CAWTPSGGVTGELFF
d_call: TRBD2; v_call: TRBV9; j_call: TRBJ2-3; cdr3_aa: CASSPTLAGYTDTQYF
d_call: TRBD2; v_call: TRBV6-4; j_call: TRBJ2-1; cdr3_aa: CASSDSVLAANNEQFF
d_call: TRBD2; v_call: TRBV18; j_call: TRBJ2-2; cdr3_aa: CASSPVTSGMNTGELFF
d_call: NA; v_call: TRBV3-1/TRBV3-2; j_call: TRBJ1-2; cdr3_aa: CASSQQVRVGSSGYTF
d_call: TRBD2; v_call: TRBV7-8; j_call: TRBJ2-1; cdr3_aa: CASSPTLAGPRFNEQFF
d_call: NA; v_call: TRBV18; j_call: TRBJ2-7; cdr3_aa: CASSPQDLYHEQYF
d_call: NA; v_call: TRBV19; j_call: TRBJ1-5; cdr3_aa: CASQGSLANQPQHF
d_call: NA; v_call: TRBV6-1; j_call: TRBJ1-6; cdr3_aa: CASSEGRGNNSPLHF
d_call: NA; v_call: TRBV27; j_call: TRBJ2-5; cdr3_aa: CASSTRGTQYF
d_call: NA; v_call: TRBV29-1; j_call: TRBJ1-2; cdr3_aa: CSVLGGPKIHYGYTF
d_call: NA; v_call: TRBV24-1; j_call: TRBJ2-5; cdr3_aa: CATSDEGVGGRGETQYF
d_call: NA; v_call: TRBV10-3; j_call: TRBJ2-2; cdr3_aa: CAINDDPDSTNTGELFF
d_call: NA; v_call: TRBV20-1; j_call: TRBJ1-6; cdr3_aa: CSASYQGINNSPLHF
d_call: TRBD1; v_call: TRBV29-1; j_call: TRBJ2-3; cdr3_aa: CSVDRRRETLGTGLSDTQYF
d_call: NA; v_call: TRBV4-3; j_call: TRBJ2-2; cdr3_aa: CASSLARMSGELFF
d_call: NA; v_call: TRBV11-3; j_call: TRBJ1-1; cdr3_aa: CASSKGGMNTEAFF
d_call: NA; v_call: TRBV5-1; j_call: TRBJ1-1; cdr3_aa: CASREGRGAFF
d_call: NA; v_call: TRBV6-5; j_call: TRBJ1-2; cdr3_aa: CASSYSTGNYGYTF
d_call: TRBD1; v_call: TRBV15; j_call: TRBJ1-2; cdr3_aa: CATSSLQGEGYTF
d_call: NA; v_call: TRBV28; j_call: TRBJ2-7; cdr3_aa: CASKGLNLREQYF
d_call: TRBD1; v_call: TRBV28; j_call: TRBJ1-3; cdr3_aa: CASRWGTGETGNTIYF
d_call: TRBD1; v_call: TRBV18; j_call: TRBJ1-3; cdr3_aa: CASSPSTDRGGNTIYF
d_call: NA; v_call: TRBV7-9; j_call: TRBJ2-2; cdr3_aa: CASSYSYGGELFF
d_call: NA; v_call: TRBV4-3; j_call: TRBJ2-3; cdr3_aa: CASSQGGAKTDTQYF
d_call: NA; v_call: TRBV6-6; j_call: TRBJ2-6; cdr3_aa: CASLREIAWANVLTF
d_call: NA; v_call: TRBV3-1/TRBV3-2; j_call: TRBJ2-7; cdr3_aa: CASSQGPVSYEQYF
d_call: NA; v_call: TRBV27; j_call: TRBJ2-7; cdr3_aa: CASSPIPAGEQYF
d_call: NA; v_call: TRBV20-1; j_call: TRBJ2-1; cdr3_aa: CSATVSDEQFF
d_call: NA; v_call: TRBV27; j_call: TRBJ1-5; cdr3_aa: CASSFSRDQPQHF
d_call: NA; v_call: TRBV7-8; j_call: TRBJ2-7; cdr3_aa: CASSTRGVSYEQYF
d_call: TRBD2; v_call: TRBV24-1; j_call: TRBJ2-3; cdr3_aa: CATGRGTDTQYF
d_call: TRBD1; v_call: TRBV28; j_call: TRBJ1-2; cdr3_aa: CASSLGGTEHGYTF
d_call: NA; v_call: TRBV4-3; j_call: TRBJ1-4; cdr3_aa: CASSQAQGLAREKLFF
d_call: NA; v_call: TRBV27; j_call: TRBJ2-7; cdr3_aa: CASSFGSWAEQYF
d_call: TRBD1; v_call: TRBV10-3; j_call: TRBJ1-2; cdr3_aa: CAIKGALYGYTF
d_call: TRBD1; v_call: TRBV6-5; j_call: TRBJ2-7; cdr3_aa: CASSRDSNYEQYF
d_call: NA; v_call: TRBV7-8; j_call: TRBJ1-1; cdr3_aa: CASSAGSGTTEAFF
d_call: NA; v_call: TRBV7-8; j_call: TRBJ2-5; cdr3_aa: CASSLFQVAETQYF